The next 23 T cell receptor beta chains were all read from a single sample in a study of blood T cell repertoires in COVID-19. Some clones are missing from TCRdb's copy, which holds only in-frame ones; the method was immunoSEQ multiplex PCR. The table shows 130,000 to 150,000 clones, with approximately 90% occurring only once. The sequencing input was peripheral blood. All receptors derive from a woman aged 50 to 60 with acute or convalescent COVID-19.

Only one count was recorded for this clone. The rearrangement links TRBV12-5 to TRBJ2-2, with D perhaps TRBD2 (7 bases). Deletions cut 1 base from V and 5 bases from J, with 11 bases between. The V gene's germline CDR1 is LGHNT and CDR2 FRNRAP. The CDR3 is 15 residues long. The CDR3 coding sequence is TGTGCTAGTGGTTTGGAGGGGGGGCAGACCGGGGAGCTGTTTTTT. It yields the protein CASGLEGGQTGELFF.

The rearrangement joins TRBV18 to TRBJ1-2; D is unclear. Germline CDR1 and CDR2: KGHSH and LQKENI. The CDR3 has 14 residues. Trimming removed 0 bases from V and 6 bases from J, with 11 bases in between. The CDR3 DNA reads TGTGCCAGCTCACCACCCCGGACTGGGCATGGCTACACCTTC. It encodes CASSPPRTGHGYTF.

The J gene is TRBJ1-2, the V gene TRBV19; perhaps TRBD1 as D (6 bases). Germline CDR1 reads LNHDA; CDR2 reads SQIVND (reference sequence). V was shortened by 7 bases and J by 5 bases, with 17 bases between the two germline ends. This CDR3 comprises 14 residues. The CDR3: CASTNPQGRYGYTF. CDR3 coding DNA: TGTGCCAGTACCAACCCCCAGGGGCGGTATGGCTACACCTTC.

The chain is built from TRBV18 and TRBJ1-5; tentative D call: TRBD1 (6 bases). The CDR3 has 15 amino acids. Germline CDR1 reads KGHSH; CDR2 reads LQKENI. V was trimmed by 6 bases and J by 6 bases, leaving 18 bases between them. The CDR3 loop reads CASSQGQGTGQPQHF. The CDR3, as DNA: TGTGCCAGCTCCCAGGGTCAGGGGACGGGTCAGCCCCAGCATTTT.

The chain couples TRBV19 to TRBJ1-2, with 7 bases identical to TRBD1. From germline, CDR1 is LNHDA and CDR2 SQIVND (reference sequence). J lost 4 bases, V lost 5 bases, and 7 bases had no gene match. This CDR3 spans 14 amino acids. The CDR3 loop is CASSPPAGGYGYTF. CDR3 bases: TGTGCCAGTAGTCCTCCGGCAGGGGGCTATGGCTACACCTTC.

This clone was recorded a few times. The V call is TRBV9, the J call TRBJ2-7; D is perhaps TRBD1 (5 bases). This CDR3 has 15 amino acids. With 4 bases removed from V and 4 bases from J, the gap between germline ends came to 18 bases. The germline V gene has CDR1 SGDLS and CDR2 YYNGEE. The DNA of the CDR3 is TGTGCCAGCAGCCCGTCTCGGACAAACTTTTACGAGCAGTACTTC. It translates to CASSPSRTNFYEQYF. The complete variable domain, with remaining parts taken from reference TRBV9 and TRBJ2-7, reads DSGVTQTPKHLITATGQRVTLRCSPRSGDLSVYWYQQSLDQGLQFLIQYYNGEERAKGNILERFSAQQFPDLHSELNLSSLELGDSALYFCASSPSRTNFYEQYFGPGTRLTVT.

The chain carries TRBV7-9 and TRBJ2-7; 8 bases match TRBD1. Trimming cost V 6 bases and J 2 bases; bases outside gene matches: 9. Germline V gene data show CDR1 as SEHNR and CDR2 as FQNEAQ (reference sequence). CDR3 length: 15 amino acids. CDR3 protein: CASSFTDRATYEQYF. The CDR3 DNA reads TGTGCCAGCAGTTTTACGGACAGGGCCACCTACGAGCAGTACTTC.

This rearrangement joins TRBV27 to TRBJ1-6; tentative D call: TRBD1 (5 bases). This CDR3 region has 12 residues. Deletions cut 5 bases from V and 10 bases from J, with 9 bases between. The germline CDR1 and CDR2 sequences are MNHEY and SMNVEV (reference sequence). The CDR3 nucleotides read TGTGCCAGCAGTCTGGGACTATCACCCCTCCACTTT. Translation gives CASSLGLSPLHF.

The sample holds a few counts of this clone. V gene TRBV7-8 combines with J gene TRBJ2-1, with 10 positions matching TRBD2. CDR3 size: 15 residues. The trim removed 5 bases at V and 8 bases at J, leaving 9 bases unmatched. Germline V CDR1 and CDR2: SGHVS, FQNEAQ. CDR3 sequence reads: CASSLGLARGDEQFF. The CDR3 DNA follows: TGTGCCAGCAGCCTGGGACTAGCGCGGGGGGATGAGCAGTTCTTC.

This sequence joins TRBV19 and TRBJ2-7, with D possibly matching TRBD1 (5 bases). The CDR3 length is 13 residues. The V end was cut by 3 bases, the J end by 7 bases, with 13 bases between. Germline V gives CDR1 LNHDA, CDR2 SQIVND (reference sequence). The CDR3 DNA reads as TGTGCCAGTAGTATGTATCAGGGTCGAGAGCAGTACTTC. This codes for CASSMYQGREQYF.

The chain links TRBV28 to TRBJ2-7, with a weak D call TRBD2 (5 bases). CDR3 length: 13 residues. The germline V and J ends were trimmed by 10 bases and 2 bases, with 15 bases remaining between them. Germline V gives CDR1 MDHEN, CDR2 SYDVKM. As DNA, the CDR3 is TGTGCCATCCTTAGCGCGAGGCCCTACGAGCAGTACTTC. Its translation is CAILSARPYEQYF.

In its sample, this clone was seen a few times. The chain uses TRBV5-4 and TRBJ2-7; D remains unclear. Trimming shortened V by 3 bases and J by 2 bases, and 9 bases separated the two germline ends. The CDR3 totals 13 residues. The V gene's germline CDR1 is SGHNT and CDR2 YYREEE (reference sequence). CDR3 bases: TGTGCCAGCAGCTCGAAAGGAGCCTACGAGCAGTACTTC. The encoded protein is CASSSKGAYEQYF.

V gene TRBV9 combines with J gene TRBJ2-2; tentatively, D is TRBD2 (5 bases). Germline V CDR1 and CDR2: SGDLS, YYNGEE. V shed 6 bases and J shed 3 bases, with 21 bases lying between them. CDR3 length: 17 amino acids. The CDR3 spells CASKSSNGITHTGELFF. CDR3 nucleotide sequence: TGTGCCAGCAAAAGTTCCAACGGGATAACGCACACCGGGGAGCTGTTTTTT.

The CDR3 protein is CASSLPEAANTGELFF. CDR3 coding DNA: TGTGCCAGCAGCTTACCGGAGGCCGCGAACACCGGGGAGCTGTTTTTT. The chain carries TRBV7-9 and TRBJ2-2; TRBD2 might be the D (5 bases). Germline lookup yields CDR1 SEHNR and CDR2 FQNEAQ (reference sequence). Trimming left V 2 bases short and J 0 bases short, with 10 bases between. CDR3 length equals 16 residues.

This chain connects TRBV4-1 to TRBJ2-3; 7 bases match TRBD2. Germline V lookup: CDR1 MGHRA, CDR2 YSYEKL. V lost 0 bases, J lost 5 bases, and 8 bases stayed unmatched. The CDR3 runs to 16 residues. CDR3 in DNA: TGCGCCAGCAGCCAAGAGTTGGCCGCGGGGGTAGATACGCAGTATTTT. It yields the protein CASSQELAAGVDTQYF.

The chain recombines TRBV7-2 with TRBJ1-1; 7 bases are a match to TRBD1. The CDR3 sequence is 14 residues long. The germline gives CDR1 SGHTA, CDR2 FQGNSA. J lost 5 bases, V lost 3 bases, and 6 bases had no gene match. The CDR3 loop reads CASSLRGRGTEAFF. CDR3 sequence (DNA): TGTGCCAGCAGCTTGAGGGGGCGCGGGACTGAAGCTTTCTTT. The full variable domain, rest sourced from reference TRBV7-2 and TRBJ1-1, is GAGVSQSPSNKVTEKGKDVELRCDPISGHTALYWYRQSLGQGLEFLIYFQGNSAPDKSGLPSDRFSAERTGGSVSTLTIQRTQQEDSAVYLCASSLRGRGTEAFFGQGTRLTVV.

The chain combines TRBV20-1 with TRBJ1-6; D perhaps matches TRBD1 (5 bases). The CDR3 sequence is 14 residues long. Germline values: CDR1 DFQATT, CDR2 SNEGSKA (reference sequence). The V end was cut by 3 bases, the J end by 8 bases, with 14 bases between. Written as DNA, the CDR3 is TGCAGTGCTAGTGACTGGGGCAGGGATTCACCCCTCCACTTT. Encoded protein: CSASDWGRDSPLHF.

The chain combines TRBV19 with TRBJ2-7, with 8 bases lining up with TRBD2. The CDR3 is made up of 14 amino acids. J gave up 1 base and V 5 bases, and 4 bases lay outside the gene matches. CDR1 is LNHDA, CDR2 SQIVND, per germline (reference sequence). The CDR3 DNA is TGTGCCAGTAGTGCCCGGGGGGGTTCCTACGAGCAGTACTTC. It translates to CASSARGGSYEQYF.

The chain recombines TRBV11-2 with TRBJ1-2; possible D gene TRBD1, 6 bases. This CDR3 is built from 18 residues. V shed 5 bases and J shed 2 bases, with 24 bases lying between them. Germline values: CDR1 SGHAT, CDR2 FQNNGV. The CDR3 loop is CASSPNQNQGPLNYGYTF. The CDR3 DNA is TGTGCCAGCAGCCCGAACCAAAATCAGGGGCCCTTGAACTATGGCTACACCTTC.

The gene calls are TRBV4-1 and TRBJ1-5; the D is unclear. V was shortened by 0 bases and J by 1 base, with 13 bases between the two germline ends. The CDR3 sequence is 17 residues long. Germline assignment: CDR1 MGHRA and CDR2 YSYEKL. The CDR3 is CASSQESAVWSNQPQHF. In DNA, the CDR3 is TGCGCCAGCAGCCAAGAATCTGCGGTCTGGAGCAATCAGCCCCAGCATTTT.

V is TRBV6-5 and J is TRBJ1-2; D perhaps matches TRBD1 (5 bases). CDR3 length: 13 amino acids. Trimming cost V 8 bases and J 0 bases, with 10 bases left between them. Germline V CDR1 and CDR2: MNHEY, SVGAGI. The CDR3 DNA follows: TGTGCCAGCGGCGGGGGGGCTAACTATGGCTACACCTTC. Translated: CASGGGANYGYTF.

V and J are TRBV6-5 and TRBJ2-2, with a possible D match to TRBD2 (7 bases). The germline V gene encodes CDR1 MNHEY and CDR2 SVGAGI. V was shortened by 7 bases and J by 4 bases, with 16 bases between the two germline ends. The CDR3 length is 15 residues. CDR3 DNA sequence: TGTGCCAGCACCCAGAGGGGGGGTAGCACCGGGGAGCTGTTTTTT. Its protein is CASTQRGGSTGELFF.

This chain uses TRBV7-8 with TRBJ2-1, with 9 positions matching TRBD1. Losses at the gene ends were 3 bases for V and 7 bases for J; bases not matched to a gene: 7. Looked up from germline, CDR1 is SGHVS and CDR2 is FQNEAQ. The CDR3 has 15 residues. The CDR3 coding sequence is TGTGCCAGCAGCTTCCGGGACAGGGTAACAAATGAGCAGTTCTTC. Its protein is CASSFRDRVTNEQFF.